This paragraph reports one TCR beta chain. This CDR3 contains 20 residues. Losses at the gene ends were 5 bases for V and 10 bases for J; bases not matched to a gene: 29. Germline values: CDR1 SGHAT, CDR2 FQDESV (reference sequence). An amount of RNA that ranged from roughly 0.5 to 1 ug was reverse transcribed with random hexamers. The method of amplification for TCR beta CDR3 was immunoSEQ multiplex PCR, covering 54 Vbeta and 13 Jbeta. TCRdb re-analysed the immunoSEQ multiplex PCR reads in MiXCR, keeping a single row per CDR3 protein. The sample lists 45,000 or so distinct CDR3 sequences, approximately 93% seen once, with roughly 0.58% in the top ten. The data derive from a study of CD8 T cells in Susac syndrome. Negative magnetic isolation gave CD8+ and CD4+ cells; FACS enriched CD8+ TEMRA.

Sample: CD8+ T cells from PBMCs. The clonotype was recovered from a human donor in good health. This chain joins TRBV11-1 and TRBJ2-1; 7 nucleotides line up with TRBD2. CDR3 in amino acids: CASSPRDGGFLPSQGLEQFF. As DNA, the CDR3 is TGTGCCAGCAGCCCCCGGGACGGGGGGTTCCTACCTAGCCAGGGTTTAGAGCAGTTCTTC.